A selection of T cell receptor beta chains follows, all from one sample in a study of CD8 T cells in ankylosing spondylitis. From the 5' RACE reads, TCRdb called clonotypes with MiXCR, one entry per CDR3 protein. Of 500,000 to 650,000 distinct CDR3 sequences in the sample, about 5.2% were seen once. Sequencing used blood, either unsorted or a sorted T cell fraction (not recorded which). These receptor sequences come from a male donor with ankylosing spondylitis. Both conserved end residues are part of each CDR3. Each record gives: clone size, J gene, V gene, D gene, CDR3 length, CDR3 protein, CDR3 DNA. The D gene is left open where the match is weak. Part of the rows lack a size; the others show once, few, many or a class for expanded clones.

NA TRBJ1-2 TRBV2 NA 13 CASLGVFLYGYTF TGTGCCAGTTTAGGGGTTTTTCTATATGGCTACACCTTC
NA TRBJ2-5 TRBV20-1 NA 16 CCASNILAFKYGTQYF TGCTGTGCCTCAAATATACTAGCCTTCAAATATGGGACCCAGTACTTC
NA TRBJ2-3 TRBV7-8 TRBD2 17 CASSSDGTSGSRDTQYF TGTGCCAGCAGCTCCGATGGGACTAGCGGGAGCAGGGATACGCAGTATTTT
many TRBJ1-4 TRBV20-1 NA 12 CSARGGNEKLFF TGCAGTGCTAGGGGGGGGAATGAAAAACTGTTTTTT
many TRBJ2-2 TRBV5-1 TRBD1 18 CASSLHRDRALNTGELFF TGCGCCAGCAGCTTGCACCGGGACAGGGCACTGAACACCGGGGAGCTGTTTTTT
many TRBJ1-4 TRBV27 NA 13 CASSYVGTKKLFF TGTGCCAGCAGTTACGTCGGGACTAAAAAACTGTTTTTT
many TRBJ2-1 TRBV20-1 TRBD1 15 CSARVRDRVYNEQFF TGCAGTGCTAGAGTCCGGGACAGGGTTTACAATGAGCAGTTCTTC
many TRBJ2-1 TRBV12-5 NA 21 CASGFDTRFLRSREYQAVQFF TGTGCTAGTGGTTTCGATACTCGATTCCTAAGGTCCAGGGAATATCAAGCTGTGCAGTTCTTC
few TRBJ1-2 TRBV7-2 NA 13 CASSEGRPGGYTF TGTGCCAGCAGCGAGGGACGGCCTGGAGGCTACACCTTC
once TRBJ2-7 TRBV29-1 TRBD2 14 CSVEDLAGGYEQYF TGCAGCGTTGAAGATCTAGCGGGTGGCTACGAGCAGTACTTC
medium-sized TRBJ1-2 TRBV29-1 NA 12 CSVATLRDGYTF TGCAGCGTAGCGACCCTCAGAGATGGCTACACCTTC
many TRBJ1-1 TRBV6-5 TRBD1 14 CASSYYDREGEAFF TGTGCCAGCAGTTACTACGACAGGGAGGGCGAAGCTTTCTTT
many TRBJ1-2 TRBV12-3/TRBV12-4 NA 13 CASGRTVSYGYTF TGTGCCAGCGGGCGGACTGTGAGCTATGGCTACACCTTC
many TRBJ2-7 TRBV27 NA 13 CASSSDLTSEQYF TGTGCCAGCAGTTCAGACCTTACCTCCGAGCAGTACTTC
many TRBJ1-1 TRBV5-1 NA 13 CASRDSRNTEAFF TGCGCCAGCAGGGACAGTCGGAACACTGAAGCTTTCTTT
many TRBJ2-3 TRBV29-1 TRBD1 13 CSVRTGGVGTQYF TGCAGCGTGCGGACAGGGGGCGTGGGTACGCAGTATTTT
few TRBJ1-3 TRBV5-5 NA 17 CASSSGVWTYSGNTIYF TGTGCCAGCAGCTCTGGTGTCTGGACATACTCTGGAAACACCATATATTTT
many TRBJ2-3 TRBV20-1 NA 12 CSARESGDTQYF TGCAGTGCTAGAGAGTCAGGAGATACGCAGTATTTT
few TRBJ2-4 TRBV18 NA 15 CASSPAEAAKNIQYF TGTGCCAGCTCACCAGCAGAGGCCGCCAAAAACATTCAGTACTTC
many TRBJ2-1 TRBV15 TRBD2 19 CATSRRTSGVPVSYNEQFF TGTGCCACCAGCAGAAGGACTAGCGGGGTGCCCGTCTCCTACAATGAGCAGTTCTTC
few TRBJ1-2 TRBV2 NA 16 CASSEAQGPADYGYTF TGTGCCAGCAGTGAAGCGCAGGGGCCGGCGGACTATGGCTACACCTTC
many TRBJ2-7 TRBV13 NA 13 CASAQGTLDEQYF TGTGCCAGCGCTCAAGGGACCTTGGACGAGCAGTACTTC
many TRBJ2-7 TRBV20-1 NA 12 CSASRLTREQYF TGCAGTGCTAGTAGACTTACGAGGGAGCAGTACTTC
many TRBJ2-7 TRBV11-1 NA 14 CASSPGWGSDEQYF TGTGCCAGCAGCCCGGGTTGGGGGTCGGACGAGCAGTACTTC
NA TRBJ1-4 TRBV2 TRBD1 15 CASKGQGESSEKLFF TGTGCCAGCAAGGGACAGGGGGAGTCAAGTGAAAAACTGTTTTTT
few TRBJ2-6 TRBV4-1 NA 18 CASSPTPWAGTGANVLTF TGCGCCAGCAGCCCAACCCCATGGGCAGGGACCGGGGCCAACGTCCTGACTTTC
NA TRBJ2-5 TRBV18 NA 15 CASSPTRDSKETQYF TGTGCCAGCTCACCGACTAGGGACAGCAAAGAGACCCAGTACTTC
many TRBJ2-7 TRBV4-1 TRBD2 18 CASSQSPQGLAITYEQYF TGCGCCAGCAGCCAAAGCCCTCAGGGACTAGCGATCACCTACGAGCAGTACTTC
many TRBJ2-3 TRBV20-1 NA 14 CSARSLAYTDTQYF TGCAGTGCTAGGAGCCTAGCCTACACAGATACGCAGTATTTT
few TRBJ2-5 TRBV5-1 NA 13 CASSVGQTETQYF TGCGCCAGCAGCGTAGGACAGACAGAGACCCAGTACTTC
few TRBJ1-1 TRBV4-1 NA 15 CASSQAGMVGTEAFF TGCGCCAGCAGCCAGGCCGGGATGGTAGGCACTGAAGCTTTCTTT
many TRBJ2-7 TRBV7-2 TRBD1 14 CASSLPVRGHEQYF TGTGCCAGCAGCCTTCCCGTTAGGGGGCACGAGCAGTACTTC
many TRBJ2-2 TRBV6-2/TRBV6-3 TRBD1 14 CASRRQGNTGELFF TGTGCCAGCAGGAGACAGGGGAACACCGGGGAGCTGTTTTTT
few TRBJ2-1 TRBV20-1 NA 17 CCARKKGSLAGYNEQFF TGCTGTGCTAGGAAAAAGGGGTCACTAGCTGGCTACAATGAGCAGTTCTTC
NA TRBJ2-7 TRBV5-1 TRBD2 16 CASSVGLAGDSYEQYF TGCGCCAGCAGCGTCGGACTAGCGGGAGACTCCTACGAGCAGTACTTC
many TRBJ1-1 TRBV7-9 NA 15 CASSSLAGSATEAFF TGTGCCAGCAGCTCCCTCGCGGGTTCGGCCACTGAAGCTTTCTTT
many TRBJ2-3 TRBV29-1 TRBD1 15 CSVAGGQGIADTQYF TGCAGCGTTGCGGGTGGACAGGGAATCGCAGATACGCAGTATTTT
many TRBJ2-1 TRBV20-1 NA 13 CSASLEVYNEQFF TGCAGTGCTTCCCTGGAGGTATACAATGAGCAGTTCTTC
NA TRBJ2-1 TRBV19 NA 13 CASSLRIYYEQFF TGTGCCAGTAGTTTGAGGATATATTATGAGCAGTTCTTC
many TRBJ2-7 TRBV10-3 NA 14 CAISESGQVYEQYF TGTGCCATCAGTGAGTCAGGGCAAGTTTACGAGCAGTACTTC
NA TRBJ2-4 TRBV20-1 TRBD2 16 CSAAGGARLGKNIQYF TGCAGTGCTGCGGGGGGCGCGAGGTTAGGCAAAAACATTCAGTACTTC
NA TRBJ2-1 TRBV30 NA 13 CAWSRGGIGEQFF TGTGCCTGGAGTAGGGGCGGGATAGGTGAGCAGTTCTTC
many TRBJ2-3 TRBV4-3 NA 14 CASSPYRDPDTQYF TGCGCCAGCAGCCCCTACCGGGACCCGGATACGCAGTATTTT
NA TRBJ2-3 TRBV18 TRBD2 16 CASSPIGTRGSGTQYF TGTGCCAGCTCACCAATCGGGACTAGAGGATCGGGTACGCAGTATTTT
NA TRBJ2-6 TRBV4-3 NA 17 CASSLLGSRSGANVLTF TGCGCCAGCAGCCTACTGGGGAGCCGCTCTGGGGCCAACGTCCTGACTTTC
many TRBJ2-7 TRBV28 NA 15 CASRTSTPAFGEQYF TGTGCCAGCAGGACATCCACGCCAGCATTCGGCGAGCAGTACTTC
few TRBJ2-1 TRBV28 TRBD2 17 CASSLGGLAGGVNEQFF TGTGCCAGCAGTTTAGGGGGACTAGCGGGAGGGGTGAATGAGCAGTTCTTC